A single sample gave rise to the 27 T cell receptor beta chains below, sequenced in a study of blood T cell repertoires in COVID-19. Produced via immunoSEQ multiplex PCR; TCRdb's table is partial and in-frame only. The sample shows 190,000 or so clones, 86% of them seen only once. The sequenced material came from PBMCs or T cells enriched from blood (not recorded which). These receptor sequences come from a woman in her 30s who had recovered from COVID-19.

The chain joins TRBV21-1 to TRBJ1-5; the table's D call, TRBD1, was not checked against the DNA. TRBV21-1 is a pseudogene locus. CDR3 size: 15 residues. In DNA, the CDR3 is TGTGCCAGCCCTAACGGACAGGGAGATGATCAGCCCCAGCATTTT. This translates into CASPNGQGDDQPQHF.

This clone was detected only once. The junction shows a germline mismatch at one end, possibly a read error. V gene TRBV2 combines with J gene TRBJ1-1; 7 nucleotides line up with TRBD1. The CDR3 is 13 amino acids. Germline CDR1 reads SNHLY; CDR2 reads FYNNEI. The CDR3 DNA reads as TGTGCCAGCAGAGAAGGGGGCAGCACTGAAGCTTTCTTT. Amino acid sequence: CASREGGSTEAFF.

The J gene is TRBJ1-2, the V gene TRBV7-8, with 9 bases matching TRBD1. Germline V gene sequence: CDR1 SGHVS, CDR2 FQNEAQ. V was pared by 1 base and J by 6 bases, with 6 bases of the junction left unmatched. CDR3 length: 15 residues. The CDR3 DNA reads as TGTGCCAGCAGCTTAGAGGGACAGGGAACCCATGGCTACACCTTC. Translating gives CASSLEGQGTHGYTF.

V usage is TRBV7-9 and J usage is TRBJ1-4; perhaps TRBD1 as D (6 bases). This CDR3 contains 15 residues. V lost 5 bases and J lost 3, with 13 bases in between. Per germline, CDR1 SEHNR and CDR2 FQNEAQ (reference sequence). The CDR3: CASSPPRTANEKLFF. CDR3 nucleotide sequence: TGTGCCAGCAGCCCTCCGCGGACAGCTAATGAAAAACTGTTTTTT.

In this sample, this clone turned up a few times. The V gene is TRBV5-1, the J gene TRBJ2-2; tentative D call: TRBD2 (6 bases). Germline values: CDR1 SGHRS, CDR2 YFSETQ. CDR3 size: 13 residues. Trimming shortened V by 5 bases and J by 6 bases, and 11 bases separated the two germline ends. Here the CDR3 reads CASSLGTSGELFF. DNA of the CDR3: TGCGCCAGCAGTCTCGGGACTTCCGGGGAGCTGTTTTTT.

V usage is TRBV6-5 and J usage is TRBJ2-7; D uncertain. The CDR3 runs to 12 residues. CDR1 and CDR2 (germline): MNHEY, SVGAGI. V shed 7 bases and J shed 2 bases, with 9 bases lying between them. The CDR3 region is CASNRHPYEQYF. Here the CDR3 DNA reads TGTGCCAGCAATAGACACCCCTACGAGCAGTACTTC.

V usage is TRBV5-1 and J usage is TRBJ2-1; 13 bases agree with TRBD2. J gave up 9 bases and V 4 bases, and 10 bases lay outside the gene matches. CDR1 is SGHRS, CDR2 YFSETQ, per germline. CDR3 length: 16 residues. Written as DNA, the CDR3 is TGCGCCAGCAGCGAGTGGACTAGCGGGGGTCTAGGTGAGCAGTTCTTC. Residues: CASSEWTSGGLGEQFF.

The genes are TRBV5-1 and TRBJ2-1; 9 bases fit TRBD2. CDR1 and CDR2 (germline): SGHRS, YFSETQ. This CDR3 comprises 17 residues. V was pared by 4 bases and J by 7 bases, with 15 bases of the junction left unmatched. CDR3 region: CASSPPPGAGGKNEQFF. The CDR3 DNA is TGCGCCAGCAGCCCGCCCCCGGGAGCGGGAGGTAAGAATGAGCAGTTCTTC. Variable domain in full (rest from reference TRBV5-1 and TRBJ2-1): KAGVTQTPRYLIKTRGQQVTLSCSPISGHRSVSWYQQTPGQGLQFLFEYFSETQRNKGNFPGRFSGRQFSNSRSEMNVSTLELGDSALYLCASSPPPGAGGKNEQFFGPGTRLTVL.

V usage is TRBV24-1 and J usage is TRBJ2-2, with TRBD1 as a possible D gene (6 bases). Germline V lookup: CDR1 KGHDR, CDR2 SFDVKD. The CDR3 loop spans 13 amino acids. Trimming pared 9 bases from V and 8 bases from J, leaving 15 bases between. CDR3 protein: CATQGRGGGELFF. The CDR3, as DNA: TGTGCCACCCAAGGCAGGGGTGGAGGGGAGCTGTTTTTT.

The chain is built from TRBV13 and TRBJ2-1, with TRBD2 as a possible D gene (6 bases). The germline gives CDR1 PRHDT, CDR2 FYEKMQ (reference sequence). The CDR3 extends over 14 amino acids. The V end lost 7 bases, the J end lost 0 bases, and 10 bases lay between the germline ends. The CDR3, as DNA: TGTGCCAGCACCTCCGGGAGCTCCTACAATGAGCAGTTCTTC. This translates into CASTSGSSYNEQFF.

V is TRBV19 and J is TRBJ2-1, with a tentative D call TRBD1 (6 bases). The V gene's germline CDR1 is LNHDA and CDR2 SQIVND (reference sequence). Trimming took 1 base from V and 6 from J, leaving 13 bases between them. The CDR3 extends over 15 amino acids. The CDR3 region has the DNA TGTGCCAGTAGTATAGGGCTGGGGGCGGGCAATGAGCAGTTCTTC. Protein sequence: CASSIGLGAGNEQFF. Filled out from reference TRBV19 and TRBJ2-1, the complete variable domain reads DGGITQSPKYLFRKEGQNVTLSCEQNLNHDAMYWYRQDPGQGLRLIYYSQIVNDFQKGDIAEGYSVSREKKESFPLTVTSAQKNPTAFYLCASSIGLGAGNEQFFGPGTRLTVL.

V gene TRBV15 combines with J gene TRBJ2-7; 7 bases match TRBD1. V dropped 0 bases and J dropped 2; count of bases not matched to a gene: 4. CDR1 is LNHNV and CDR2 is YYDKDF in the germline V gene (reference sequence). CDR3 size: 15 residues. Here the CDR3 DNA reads TGTGCCACCAGCAGAGAGGGGACAGATACCTACGAGCAGTACTTC. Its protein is CATSREGTDTYEQYF.

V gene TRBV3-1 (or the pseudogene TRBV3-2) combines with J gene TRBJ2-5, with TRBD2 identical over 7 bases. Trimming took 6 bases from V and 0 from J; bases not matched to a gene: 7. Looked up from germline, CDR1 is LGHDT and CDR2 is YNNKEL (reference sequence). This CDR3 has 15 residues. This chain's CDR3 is CASRPELADQETQYF. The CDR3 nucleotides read TGTGCCAGCAGGCCTGAGCTAGCGGACCAAGAGACCCAGTACTTC.

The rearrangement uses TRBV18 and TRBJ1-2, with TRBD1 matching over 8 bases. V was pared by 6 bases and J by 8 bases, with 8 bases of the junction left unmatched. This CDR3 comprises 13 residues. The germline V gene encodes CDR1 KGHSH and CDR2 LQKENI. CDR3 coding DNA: TGTGCCAGCTCGCCTACGACAGGGGAGGGCTACACCTTC. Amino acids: CASSPTTGEGYTF.

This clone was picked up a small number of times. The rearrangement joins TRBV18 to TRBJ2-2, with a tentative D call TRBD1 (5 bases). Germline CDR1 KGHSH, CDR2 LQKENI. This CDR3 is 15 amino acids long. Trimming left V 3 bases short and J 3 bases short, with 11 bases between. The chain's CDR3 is CASSPTTADTGELFF. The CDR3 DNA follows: TGTGCCAGCTCACCCACGACAGCAGACACCGGGGAGCTGTTTTTT.

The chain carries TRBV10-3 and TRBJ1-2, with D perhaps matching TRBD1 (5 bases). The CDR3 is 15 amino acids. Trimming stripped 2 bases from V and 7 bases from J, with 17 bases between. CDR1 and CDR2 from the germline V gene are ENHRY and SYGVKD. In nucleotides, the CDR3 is TGTGCCATCAGTGAGCGGGAGGGGTACTCGGGTGGCTACACCTTC. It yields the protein CAISEREGYSGGYTF.

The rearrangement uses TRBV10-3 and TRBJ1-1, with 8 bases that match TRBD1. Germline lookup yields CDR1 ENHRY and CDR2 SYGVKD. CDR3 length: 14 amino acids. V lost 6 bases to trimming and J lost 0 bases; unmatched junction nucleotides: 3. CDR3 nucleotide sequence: TGTGCCATCAGGGGGACAGGAGTGAACACTGAAGCTTTCTTT. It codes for CAIRGTGVNTEAFF.

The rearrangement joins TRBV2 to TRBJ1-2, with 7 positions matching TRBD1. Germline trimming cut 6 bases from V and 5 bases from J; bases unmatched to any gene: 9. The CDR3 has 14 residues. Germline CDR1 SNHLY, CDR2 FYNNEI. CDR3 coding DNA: TGTGCCAGCAGCGCCGCAGAACAGGGGTATGGCTACACCTTC. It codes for CASSAAEQGYGYTF.

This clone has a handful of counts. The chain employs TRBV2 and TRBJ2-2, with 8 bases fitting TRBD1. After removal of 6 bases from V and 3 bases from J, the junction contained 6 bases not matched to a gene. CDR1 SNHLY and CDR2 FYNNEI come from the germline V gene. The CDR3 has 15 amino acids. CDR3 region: CASSPQGADTGELFF. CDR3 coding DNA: TGTGCCAGCAGCCCCCAGGGGGCGGACACCGGGGAGCTGTTTTTT.

CDR3 bases: TGTGCCAGTAGCCCCGTGACGGGAGATACCGGGGAGACCCAGTACTTC. Protein: CASSPVTGDTGETQYF. This rearrangement joins TRBV19 to TRBJ2-5; D perhaps matches TRBD2 (6 bases). The CDR3 consists of 16 residues. Trimming removed 6 bases at V and 5 bases at J, with 22 bases between. Germline CDR1 LNHDA, CDR2 SQIVND (reference sequence).

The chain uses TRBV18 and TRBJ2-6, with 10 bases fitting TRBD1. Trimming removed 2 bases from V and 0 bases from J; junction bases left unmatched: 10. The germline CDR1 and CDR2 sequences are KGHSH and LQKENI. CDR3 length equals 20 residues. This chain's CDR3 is CASSPMTGTGASSGANVLTF. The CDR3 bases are TGTGCCAGCTCACCAATGACCGGGACAGGGGCAAGCTCTGGGGCCAACGTCCTGACTTTC.

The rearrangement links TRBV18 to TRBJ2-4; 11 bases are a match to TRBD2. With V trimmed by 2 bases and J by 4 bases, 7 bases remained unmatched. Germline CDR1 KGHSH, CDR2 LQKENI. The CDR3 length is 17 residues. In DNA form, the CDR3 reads TGTGCCAGCTCACCAAATATCCGGACTAGCGGGAAAAACATTCAGTACTTC. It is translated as CASSPNIRTSGKNIQYF.

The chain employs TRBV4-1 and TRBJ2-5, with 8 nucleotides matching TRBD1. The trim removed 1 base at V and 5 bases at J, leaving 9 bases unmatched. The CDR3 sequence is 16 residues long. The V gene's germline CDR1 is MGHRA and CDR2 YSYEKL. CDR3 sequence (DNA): TGCGCCAGCAGCCAAGGCTCGGGACAGGTAGGGGAGACCCAGTACTTC. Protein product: CASSQGSGQVGETQYF.

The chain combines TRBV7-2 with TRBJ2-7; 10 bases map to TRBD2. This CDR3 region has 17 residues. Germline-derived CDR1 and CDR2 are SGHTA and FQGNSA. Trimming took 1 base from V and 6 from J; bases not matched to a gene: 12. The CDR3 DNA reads TGTGCCAGCAGCTTAGGGACCCTTAGCGGGAGGTCAATCGAGCAGTACTTC. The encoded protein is CASSLGTLSGRSIEQYF.

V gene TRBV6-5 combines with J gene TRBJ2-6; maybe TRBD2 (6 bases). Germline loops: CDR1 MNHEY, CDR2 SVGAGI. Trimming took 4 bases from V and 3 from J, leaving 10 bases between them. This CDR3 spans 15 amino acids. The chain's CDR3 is CASSLGGIGANVLTF. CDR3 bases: TGTGCCAGCAGTTTGGGGGGAATTGGGGCCAACGTCCTGACTTTC.

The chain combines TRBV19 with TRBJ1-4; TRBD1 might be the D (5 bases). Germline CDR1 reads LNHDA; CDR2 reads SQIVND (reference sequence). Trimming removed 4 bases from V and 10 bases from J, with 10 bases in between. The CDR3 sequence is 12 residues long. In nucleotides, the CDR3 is TGTGCCAGTAGTAAAGAGGGGAGAAAACTGTTTTTT. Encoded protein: CASSKEGRKLFF.

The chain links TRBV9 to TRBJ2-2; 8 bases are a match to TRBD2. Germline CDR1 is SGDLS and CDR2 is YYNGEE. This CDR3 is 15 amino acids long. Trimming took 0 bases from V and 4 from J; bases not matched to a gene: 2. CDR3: CASSVGTSPTGELFF. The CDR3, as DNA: TGTGCCAGCAGCGTAGGGACTAGCCCCACCGGGGAGCTGTTTTTT.